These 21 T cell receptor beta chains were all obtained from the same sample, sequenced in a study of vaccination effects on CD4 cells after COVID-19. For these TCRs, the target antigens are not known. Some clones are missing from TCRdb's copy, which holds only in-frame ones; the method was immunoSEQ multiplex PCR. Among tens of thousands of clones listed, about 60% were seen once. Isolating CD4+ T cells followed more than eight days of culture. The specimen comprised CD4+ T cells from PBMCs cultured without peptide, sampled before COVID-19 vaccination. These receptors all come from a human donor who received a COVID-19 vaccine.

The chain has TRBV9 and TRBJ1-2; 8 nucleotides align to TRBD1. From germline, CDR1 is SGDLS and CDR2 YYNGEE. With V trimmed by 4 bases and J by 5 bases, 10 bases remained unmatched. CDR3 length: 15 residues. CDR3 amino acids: CASSPRAGGSYGYTF. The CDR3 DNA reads TGTGCCAGCAGCCCTCGGGCAGGGGGCAGTTATGGCTACACCTTC.

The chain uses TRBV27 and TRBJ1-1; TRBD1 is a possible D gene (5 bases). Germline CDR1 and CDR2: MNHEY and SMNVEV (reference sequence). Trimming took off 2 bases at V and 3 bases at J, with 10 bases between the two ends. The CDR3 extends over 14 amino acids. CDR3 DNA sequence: TGTGCCAGCAGTTTACAGGGAACCTACACTGAAGCTTTCTTT. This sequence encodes CASSLQGTYTEAFF.

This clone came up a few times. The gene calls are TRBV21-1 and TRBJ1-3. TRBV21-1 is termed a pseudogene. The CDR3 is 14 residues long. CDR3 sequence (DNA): TGTGCCAGCAGCACCCGGGCCTCTGGAAACACCATATATTTT. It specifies CASSTRASGNTIYF.

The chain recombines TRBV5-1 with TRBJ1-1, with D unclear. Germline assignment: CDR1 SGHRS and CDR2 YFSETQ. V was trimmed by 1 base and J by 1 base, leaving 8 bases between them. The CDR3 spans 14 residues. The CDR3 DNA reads TGCGCCAGCAGCTTGTACCCTACGAACACTGAAGCTTTCTTT. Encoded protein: CASSLYPTNTEAFF.

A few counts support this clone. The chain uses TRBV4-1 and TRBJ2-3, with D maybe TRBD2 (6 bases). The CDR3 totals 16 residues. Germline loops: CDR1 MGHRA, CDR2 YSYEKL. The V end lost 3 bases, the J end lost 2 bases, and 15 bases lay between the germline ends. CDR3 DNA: TGCGCCAGCAGCCAGGGCCTTCTAGCGTACACAGATACGCAGTATTTT. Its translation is CASSQGLLAYTDTQYF.

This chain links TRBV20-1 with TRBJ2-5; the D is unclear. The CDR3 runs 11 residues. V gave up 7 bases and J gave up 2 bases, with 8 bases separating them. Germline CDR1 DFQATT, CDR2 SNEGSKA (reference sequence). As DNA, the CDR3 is TGCAGTGTTAAAGCACAAGAGACCCAGTACTTC. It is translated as CSVKAQETQYF.

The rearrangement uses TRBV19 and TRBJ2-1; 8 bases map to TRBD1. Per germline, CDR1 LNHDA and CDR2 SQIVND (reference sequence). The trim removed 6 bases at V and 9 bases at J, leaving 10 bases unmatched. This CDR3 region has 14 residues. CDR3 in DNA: TGTGCCAGTAGCCCGGGACAGGTGATCGCTGAGCAGTTCTTC. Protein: CASSPGQVIAEQFF.

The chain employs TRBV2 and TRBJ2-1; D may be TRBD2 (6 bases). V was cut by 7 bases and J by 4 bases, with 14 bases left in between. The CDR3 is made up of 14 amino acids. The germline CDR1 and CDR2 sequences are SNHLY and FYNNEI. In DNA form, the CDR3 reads TGTGCCAGCATGGAGGGAGAGAGGTACAATGAGCAGTTCTTC. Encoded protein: CASMEGERYNEQFF. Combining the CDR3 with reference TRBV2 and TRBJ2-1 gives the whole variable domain EPEVTQTPSHQVTQMGQEVILRCVPISNHLYFYWYRQILGQKVEFLVSFYNNEISEKSEIFDDQFSVERPDGSNFTLKIRSTKLEDSAMYFCASMEGERYNEQFFGPGTRLTVL.

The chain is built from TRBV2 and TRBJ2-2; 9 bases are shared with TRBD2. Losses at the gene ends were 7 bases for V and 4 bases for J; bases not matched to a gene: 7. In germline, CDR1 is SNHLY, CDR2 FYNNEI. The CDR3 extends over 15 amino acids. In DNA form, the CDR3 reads TGTGCCAGCACTGCGCTGACTAGCGGCACCGGGGAGCTGTTTTTT. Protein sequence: CASTALTSGTGELFF.

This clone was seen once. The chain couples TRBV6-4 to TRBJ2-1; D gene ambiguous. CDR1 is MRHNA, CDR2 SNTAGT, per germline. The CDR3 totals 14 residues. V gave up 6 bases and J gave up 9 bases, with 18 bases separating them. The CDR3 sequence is CASRNKLGNGEQFF. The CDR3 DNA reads TGTGCCAGCAGGAACAAATTAGGGAACGGTGAGCAGTTCTTC.

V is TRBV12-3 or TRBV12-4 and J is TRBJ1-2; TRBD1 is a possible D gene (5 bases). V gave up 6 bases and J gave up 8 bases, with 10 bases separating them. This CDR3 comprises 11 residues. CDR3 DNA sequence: TGTGCCAGCAGCAGACAGAGAGGCTACACCTTC. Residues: CASSRQRGYTF.

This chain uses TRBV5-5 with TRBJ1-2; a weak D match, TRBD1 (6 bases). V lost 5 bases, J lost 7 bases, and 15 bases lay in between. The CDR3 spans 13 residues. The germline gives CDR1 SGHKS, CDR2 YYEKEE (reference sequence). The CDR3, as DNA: TGTGCCAGCAGTGGTGCGGGGGCGGTTGGCTACACCTTC. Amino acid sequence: CASSGAGAVGYTF.

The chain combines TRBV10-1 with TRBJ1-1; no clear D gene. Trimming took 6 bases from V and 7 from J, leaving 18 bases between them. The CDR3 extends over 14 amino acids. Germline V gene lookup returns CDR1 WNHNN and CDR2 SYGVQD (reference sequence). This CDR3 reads CASSRSSGLVEAFF. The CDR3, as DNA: TGCGCCAGCAGCCGGTCCTCGGGGTTAGTTGAAGCTTTCTTT.

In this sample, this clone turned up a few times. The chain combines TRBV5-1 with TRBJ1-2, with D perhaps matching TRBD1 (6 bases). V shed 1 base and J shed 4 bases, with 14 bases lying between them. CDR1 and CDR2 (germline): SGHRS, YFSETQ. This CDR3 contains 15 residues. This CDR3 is CASSLQPQGGYGYTF. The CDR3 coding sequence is TGCGCCAGCAGCTTGCAACCACAGGGCGGCTATGGCTACACCTTC.

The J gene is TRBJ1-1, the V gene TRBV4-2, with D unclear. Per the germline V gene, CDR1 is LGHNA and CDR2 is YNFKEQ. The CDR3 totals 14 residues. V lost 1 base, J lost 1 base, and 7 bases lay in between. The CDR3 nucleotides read TGTGCCAGCAGCCAAGTTGCGGCGAACACTGAAGCTTTCTTT. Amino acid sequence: CASSQVAANTEAFF.

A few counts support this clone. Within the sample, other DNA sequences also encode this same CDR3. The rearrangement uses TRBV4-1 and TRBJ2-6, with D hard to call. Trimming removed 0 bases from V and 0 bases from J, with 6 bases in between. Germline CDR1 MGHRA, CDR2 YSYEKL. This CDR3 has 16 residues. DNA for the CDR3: TGCGCCAGCAGCCAAGAATCGGGCTCTGGGGCCAACGTCCTGACTTTC. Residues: CASSQESGSGANVLTF.

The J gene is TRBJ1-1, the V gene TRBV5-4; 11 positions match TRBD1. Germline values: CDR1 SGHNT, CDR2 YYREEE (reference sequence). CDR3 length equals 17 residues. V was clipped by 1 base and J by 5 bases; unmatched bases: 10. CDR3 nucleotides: TGTGCCAGCAGCTTGATAAGGACAGGGGGCAGGGGTACTGAAGCTTTCTTT. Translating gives CASSLIRTGGRGTEAFF.

CDR3 residues: CASSSTDRHNEKLFF. For the CDR3, the DNA is TGTGCCAGCAGTTCAACGGACAGGCATAATGAAAAACTGTTTTTT. The J gene is TRBJ1-4, the V gene TRBV6-1, with 7 bases lining up with TRBD1. This CDR3 region has 15 residues. From germline, CDR1 is MNHNS and CDR2 SASEGT. V gave up 5 bases and J gave up 4 bases; unmatched junction bases: 7.

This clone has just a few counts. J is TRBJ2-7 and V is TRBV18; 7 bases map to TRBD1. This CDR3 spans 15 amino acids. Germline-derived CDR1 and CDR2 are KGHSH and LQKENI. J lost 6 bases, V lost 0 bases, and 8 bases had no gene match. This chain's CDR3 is CASSPPSRGSAEQYF. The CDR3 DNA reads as TGTGCCAGCTCACCACCATCCAGGGGGTCGGCCGAGCAGTACTTC.

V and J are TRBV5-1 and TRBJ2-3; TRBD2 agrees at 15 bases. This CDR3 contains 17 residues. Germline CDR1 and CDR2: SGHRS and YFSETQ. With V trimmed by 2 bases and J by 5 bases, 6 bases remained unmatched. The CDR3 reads CASSLTAGLAGGDTQYF. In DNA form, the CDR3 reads TGCGCCAGCAGCTTAACTGCGGGACTAGCGGGAGGAGATACGCAGTATTTT.

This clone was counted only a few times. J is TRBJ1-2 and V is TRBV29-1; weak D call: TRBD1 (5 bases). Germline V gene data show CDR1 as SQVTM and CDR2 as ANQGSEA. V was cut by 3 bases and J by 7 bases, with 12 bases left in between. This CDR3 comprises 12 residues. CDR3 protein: CSVDRGVPGYTF. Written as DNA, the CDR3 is TGCAGCGTTGATCGGGGGGTTCCTGGCTACACCTTC.